The sequence of this TCR beta chain was determined in a study of blood T cell repertoires in COVID-19. As for the study in general: Some COVID-19 samples were acute and others convalescent; all came from the United States, Italy and Spain. The cDNA or gDNA used as material had been derived from T cells, B-cell-depleted T cells, or PBMCs.

Original handling: By means of reference gene primer amplification, nucleated cell counts were estimated. Clones were sequenced by immunoSEQ multiplex PCR, and TCRdb holds only the in-frame ones, with some missing. V, J and clone size are taken as reported in that table, and D and trimming were inferred from the DNA itself. Of around 100,000 clones in the sample, approximately 91% are singletons; the top ten hold approximately 5.1%. This CDR3 is 17 amino acids long. Germline values: CDR1 LNHDA, CDR2 SQIVND (reference sequence). V lost 4 bases, J lost 2 bases, and 7 bases stayed unmatched. This clonotype was obtained from a human donor in a cohort sampled during active COVID-19. The chain combines TRBV19 with TRBJ2-3; 12 bases are a match to TRBD2. The sequenced material came from peripheral blood. The CDR3 DNA is TGTGCCAGTAGTACATCCGGACTAGCGGGGTTCACAGATACGCAGTATTTT. This gives the protein CASSTSGLAGFTDTQYF.